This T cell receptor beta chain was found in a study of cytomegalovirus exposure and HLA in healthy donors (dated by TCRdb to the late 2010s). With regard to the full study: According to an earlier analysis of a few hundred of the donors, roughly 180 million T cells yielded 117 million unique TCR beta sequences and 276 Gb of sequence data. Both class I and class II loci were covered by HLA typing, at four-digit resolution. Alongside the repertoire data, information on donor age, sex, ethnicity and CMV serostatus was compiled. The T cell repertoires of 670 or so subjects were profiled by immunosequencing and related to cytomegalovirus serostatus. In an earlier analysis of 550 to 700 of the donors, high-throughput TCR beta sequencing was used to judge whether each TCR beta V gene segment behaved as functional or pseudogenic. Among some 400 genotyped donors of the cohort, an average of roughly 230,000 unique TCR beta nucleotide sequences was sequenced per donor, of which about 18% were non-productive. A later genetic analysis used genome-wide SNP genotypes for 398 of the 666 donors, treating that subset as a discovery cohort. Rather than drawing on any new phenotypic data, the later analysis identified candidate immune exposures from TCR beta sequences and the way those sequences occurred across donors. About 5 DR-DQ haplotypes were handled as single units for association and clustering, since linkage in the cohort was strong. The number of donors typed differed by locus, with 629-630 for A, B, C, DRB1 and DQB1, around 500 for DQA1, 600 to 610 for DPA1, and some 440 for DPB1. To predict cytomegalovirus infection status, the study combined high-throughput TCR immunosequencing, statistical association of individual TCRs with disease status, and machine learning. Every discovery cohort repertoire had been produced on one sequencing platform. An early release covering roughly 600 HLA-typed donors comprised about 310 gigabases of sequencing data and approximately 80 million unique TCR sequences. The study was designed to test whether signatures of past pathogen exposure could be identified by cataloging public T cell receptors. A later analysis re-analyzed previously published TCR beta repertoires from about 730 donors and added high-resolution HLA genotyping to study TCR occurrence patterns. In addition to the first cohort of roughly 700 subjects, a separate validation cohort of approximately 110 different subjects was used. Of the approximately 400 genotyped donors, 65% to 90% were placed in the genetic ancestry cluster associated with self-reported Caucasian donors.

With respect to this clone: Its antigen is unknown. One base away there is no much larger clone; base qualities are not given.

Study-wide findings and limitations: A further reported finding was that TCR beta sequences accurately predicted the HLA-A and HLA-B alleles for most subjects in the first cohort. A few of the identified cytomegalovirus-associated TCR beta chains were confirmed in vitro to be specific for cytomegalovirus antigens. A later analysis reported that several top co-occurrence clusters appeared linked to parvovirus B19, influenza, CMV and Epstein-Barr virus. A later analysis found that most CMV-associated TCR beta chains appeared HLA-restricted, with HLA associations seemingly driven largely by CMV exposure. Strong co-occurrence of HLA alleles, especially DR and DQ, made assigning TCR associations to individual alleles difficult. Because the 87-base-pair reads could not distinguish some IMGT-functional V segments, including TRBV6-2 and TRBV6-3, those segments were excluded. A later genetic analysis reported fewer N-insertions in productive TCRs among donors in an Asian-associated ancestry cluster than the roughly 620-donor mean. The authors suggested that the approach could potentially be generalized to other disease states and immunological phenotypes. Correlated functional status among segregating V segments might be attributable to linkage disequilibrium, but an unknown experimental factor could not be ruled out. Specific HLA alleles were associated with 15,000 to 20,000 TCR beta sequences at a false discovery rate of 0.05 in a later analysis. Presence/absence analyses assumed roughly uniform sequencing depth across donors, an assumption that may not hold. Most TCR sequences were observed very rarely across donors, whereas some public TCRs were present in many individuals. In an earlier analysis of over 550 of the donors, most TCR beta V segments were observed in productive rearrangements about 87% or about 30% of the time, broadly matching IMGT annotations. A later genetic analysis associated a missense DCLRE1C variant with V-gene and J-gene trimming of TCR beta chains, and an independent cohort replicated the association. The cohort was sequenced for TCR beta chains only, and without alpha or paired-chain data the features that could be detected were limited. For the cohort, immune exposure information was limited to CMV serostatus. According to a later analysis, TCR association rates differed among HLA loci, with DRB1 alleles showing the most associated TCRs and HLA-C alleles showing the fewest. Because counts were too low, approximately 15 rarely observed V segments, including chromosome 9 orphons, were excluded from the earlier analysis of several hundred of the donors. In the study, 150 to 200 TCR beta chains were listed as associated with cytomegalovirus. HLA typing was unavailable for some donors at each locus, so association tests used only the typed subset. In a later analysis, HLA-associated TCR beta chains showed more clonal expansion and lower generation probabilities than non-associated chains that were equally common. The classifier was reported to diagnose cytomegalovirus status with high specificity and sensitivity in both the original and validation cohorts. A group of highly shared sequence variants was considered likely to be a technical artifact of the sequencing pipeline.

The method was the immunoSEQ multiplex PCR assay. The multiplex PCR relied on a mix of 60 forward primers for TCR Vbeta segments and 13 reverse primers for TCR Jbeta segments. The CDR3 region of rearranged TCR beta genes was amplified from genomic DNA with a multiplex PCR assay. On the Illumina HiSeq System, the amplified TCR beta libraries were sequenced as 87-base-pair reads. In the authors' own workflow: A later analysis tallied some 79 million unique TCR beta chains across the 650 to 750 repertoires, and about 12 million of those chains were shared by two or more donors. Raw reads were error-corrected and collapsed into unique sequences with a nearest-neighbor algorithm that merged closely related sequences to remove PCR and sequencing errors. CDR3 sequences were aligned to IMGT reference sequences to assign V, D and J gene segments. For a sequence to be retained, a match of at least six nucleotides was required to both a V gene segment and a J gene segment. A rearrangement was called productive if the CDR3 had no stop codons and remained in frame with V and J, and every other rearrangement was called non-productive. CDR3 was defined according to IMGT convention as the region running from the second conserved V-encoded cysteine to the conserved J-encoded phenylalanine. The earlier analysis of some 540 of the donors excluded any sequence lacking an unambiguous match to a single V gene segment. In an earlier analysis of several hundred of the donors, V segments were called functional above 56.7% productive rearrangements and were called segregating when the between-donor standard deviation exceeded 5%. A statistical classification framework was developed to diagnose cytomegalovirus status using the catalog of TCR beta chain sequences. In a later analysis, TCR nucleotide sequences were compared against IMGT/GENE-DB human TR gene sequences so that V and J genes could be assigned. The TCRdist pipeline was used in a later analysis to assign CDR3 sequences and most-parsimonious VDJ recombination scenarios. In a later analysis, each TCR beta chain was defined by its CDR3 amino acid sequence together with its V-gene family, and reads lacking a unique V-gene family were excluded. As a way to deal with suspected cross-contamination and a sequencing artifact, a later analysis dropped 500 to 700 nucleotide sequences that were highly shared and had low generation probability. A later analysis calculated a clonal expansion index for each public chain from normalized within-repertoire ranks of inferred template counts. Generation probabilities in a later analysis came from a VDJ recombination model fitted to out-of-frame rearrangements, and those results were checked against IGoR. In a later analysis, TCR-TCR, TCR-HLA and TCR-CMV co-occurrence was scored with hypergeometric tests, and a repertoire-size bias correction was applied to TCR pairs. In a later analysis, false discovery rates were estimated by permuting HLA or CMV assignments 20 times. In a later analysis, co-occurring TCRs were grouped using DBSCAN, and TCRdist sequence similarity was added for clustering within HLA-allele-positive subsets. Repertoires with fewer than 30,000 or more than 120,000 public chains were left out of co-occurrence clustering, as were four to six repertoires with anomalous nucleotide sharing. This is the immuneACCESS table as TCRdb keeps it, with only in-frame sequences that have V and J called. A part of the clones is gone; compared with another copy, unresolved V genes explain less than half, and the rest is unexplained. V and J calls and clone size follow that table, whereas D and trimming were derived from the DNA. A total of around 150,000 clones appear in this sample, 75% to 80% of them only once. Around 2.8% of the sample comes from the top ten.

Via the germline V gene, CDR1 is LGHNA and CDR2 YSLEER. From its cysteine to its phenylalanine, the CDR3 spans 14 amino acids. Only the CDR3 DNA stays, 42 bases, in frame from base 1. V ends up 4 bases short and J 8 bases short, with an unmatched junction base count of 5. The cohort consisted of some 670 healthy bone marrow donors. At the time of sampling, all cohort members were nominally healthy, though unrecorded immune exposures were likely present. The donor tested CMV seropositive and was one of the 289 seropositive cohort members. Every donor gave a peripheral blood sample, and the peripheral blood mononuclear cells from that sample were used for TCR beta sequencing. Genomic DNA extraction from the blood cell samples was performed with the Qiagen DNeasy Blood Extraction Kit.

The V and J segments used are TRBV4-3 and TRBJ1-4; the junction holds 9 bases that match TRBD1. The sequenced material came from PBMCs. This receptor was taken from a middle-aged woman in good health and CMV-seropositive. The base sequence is TGCGCCAGCAGCCCGGGACAGGGCGGGGAAAAACTGTTTTTT. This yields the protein CASSPGQGGEKLFF.